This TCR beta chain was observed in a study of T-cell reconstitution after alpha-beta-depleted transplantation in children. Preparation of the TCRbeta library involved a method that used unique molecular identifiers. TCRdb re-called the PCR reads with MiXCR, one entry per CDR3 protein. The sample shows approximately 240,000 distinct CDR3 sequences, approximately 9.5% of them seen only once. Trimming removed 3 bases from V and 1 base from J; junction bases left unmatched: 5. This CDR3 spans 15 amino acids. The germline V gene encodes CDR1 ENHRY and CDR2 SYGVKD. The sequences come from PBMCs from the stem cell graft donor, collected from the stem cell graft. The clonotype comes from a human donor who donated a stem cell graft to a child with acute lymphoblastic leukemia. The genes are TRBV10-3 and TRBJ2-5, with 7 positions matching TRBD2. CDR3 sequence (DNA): TGTGCCATCAGTGATGGCGGGGGAGGCCAAGAGACCCAGTACTTC. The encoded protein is CAISDGGGGQETQYF.